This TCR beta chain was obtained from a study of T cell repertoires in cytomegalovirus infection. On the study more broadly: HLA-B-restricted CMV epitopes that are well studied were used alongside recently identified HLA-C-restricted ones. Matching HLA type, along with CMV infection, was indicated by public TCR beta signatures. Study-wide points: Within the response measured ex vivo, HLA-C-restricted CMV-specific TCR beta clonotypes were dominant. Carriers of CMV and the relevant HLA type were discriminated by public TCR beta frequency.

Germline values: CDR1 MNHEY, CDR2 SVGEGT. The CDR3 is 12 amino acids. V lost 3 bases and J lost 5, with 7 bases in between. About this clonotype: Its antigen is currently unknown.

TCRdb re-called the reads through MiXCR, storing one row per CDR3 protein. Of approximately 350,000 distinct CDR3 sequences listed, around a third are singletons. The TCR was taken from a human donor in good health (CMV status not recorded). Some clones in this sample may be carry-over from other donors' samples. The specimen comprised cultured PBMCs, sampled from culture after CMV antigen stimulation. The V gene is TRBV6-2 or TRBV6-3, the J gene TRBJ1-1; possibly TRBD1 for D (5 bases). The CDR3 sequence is CASSYGGTEAFF. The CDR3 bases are TGTGCCAGCAGTTATGGGGGAACTGAAGCTTTCTTT.